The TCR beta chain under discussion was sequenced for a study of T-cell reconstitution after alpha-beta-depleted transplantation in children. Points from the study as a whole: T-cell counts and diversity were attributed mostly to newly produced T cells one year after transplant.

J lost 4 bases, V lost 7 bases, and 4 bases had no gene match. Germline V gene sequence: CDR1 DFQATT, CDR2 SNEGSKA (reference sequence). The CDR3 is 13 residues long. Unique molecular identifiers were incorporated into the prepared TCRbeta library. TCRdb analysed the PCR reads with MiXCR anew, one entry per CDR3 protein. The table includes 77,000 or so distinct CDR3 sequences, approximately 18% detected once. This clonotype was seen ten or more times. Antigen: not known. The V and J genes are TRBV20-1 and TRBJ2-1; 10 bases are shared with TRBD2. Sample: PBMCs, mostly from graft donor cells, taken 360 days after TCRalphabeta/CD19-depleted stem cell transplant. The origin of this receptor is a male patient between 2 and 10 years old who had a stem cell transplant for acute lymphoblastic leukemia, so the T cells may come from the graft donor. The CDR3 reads CSVTSGNYNEQFF. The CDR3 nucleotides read TGCAGTGTCACTAGCGGGAATTACAATGAGCAGTTCTTC.